Reported below is one TCR beta chain. CDR3 length equals 15 residues. V lost 0 bases and J lost 4, with 10 bases in between. Germline CDR1 is MGHRA and CDR2 is YSYEKL. The record originates from a study of tumour-infiltrating T cells in Burkitt lymphoma. Some clones are missing from TCRdb's copy, which holds only in-frame ones; the method was immunoSEQ multiplex PCR. The sample yields around 900 clones, almost 85% seen once. This clonotype originated in a human donor with Burkitt lymphoma. Some clones in this sample may be carry-over from other donors' samples. The sample consisted of tumor tissue. The chain uses TRBV4-1 and TRBJ2-1; tentatively, D is TRBD2 (6 bases). Written as DNA, the CDR3 is TGCGCCAGCAGCCAAGAGGAGGGAATATACAATGAGCAGTTCTTC. Residues: CASSQEEGIYNEQFF.